This T cell receptor (beta chain) was recorded in a study of regulatory T cells in long-lasting Graves disease. Documented time point: newly diagnosed GD, antithyroid drugs for less than 3 months. PBMCs provided the RNA from which the TCR library was made. From germline, CDR1 is MDHEN and CDR2 SYDVKM. There are 13 residues in the CDR3. Trimming removed 3 bases from V and 8 bases from J; junction bases left unmatched: 4. TCR beta libraries were built with iRepertoire HTBI primers and Arm-PCR of CDR3 regions. In the original analysis: Sample data revealed about 60 TRBV and 11 to 15 TRBJ segments. TCRdb re-called the multiplex PCR reads through MiXCR, storing one row per CDR3 protein. The authors' filters were not applied to this entry. The sample yields 400,000 to 500,000 distinct CDR3 sequences, under 15% seen once. This clonotype was counted at least ten times. The sample was also linked to a second study, of T cells in Graves' hyperthyroidism and ophthalmopathy. As that report states: The HTBI set primed first-round TCR CDR3 RT-PCR.

The clonotype originates from a woman in her 30s with Graves disease. This chain connects TRBV28 to TRBJ2-1; TRBD1 matches at 7 bases. The source was peripheral blood mononuclear cells (PBMCs), collected at new diagnosis, from a patient treated with antithyroid drugs. CDR3 sequence: CASSFSTGDEQFF. The CDR3 coding sequence is TGTGCCAGCAGTTTCTCTACAGGGGATGAGCAGTTCTTC.